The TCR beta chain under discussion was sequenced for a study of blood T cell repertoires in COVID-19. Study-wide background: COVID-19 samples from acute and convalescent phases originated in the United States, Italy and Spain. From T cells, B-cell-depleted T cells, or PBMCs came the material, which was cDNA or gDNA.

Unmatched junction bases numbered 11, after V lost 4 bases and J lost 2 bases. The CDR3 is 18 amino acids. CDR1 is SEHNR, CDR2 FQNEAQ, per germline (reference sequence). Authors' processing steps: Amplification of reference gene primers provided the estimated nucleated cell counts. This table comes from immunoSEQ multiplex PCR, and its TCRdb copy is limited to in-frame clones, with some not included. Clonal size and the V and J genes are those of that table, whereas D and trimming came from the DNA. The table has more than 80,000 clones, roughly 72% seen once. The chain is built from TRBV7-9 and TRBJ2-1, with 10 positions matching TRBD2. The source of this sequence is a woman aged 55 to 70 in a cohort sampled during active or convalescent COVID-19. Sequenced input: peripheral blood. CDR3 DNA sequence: TGTGCCAGCAGCTCCGGTGGTAGCGGGGGGTTCGCCTACAATGAGCAGTTCTTC. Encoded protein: CASSSGGSGGFAYNEQFF.